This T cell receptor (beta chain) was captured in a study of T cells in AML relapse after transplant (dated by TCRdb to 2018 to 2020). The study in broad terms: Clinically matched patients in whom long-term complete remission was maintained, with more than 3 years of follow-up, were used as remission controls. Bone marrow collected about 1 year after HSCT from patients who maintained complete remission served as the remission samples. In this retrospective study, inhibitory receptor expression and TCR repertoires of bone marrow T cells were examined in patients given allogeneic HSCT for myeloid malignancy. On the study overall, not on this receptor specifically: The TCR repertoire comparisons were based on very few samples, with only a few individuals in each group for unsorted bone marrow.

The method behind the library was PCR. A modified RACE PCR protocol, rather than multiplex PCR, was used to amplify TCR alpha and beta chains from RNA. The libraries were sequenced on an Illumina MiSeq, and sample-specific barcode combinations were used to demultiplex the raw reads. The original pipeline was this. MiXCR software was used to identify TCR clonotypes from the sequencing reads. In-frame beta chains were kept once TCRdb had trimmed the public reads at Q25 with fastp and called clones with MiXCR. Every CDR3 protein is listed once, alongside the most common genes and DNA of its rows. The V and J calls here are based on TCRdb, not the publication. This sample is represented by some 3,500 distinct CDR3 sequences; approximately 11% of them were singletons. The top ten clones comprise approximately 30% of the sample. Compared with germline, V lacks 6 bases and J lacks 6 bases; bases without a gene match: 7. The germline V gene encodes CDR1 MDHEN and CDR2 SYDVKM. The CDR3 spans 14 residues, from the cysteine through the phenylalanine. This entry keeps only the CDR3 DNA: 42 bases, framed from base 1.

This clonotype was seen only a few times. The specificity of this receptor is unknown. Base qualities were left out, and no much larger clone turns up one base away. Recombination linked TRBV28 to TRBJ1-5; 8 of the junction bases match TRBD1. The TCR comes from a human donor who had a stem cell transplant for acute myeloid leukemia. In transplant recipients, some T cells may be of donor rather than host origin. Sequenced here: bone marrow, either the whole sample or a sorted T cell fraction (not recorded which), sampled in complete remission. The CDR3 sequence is CASSPTDRVQPQHF. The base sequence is TGTGCCAGCAGCCCCACGGACAGGGTTCAGCCCCAGCATTTT.